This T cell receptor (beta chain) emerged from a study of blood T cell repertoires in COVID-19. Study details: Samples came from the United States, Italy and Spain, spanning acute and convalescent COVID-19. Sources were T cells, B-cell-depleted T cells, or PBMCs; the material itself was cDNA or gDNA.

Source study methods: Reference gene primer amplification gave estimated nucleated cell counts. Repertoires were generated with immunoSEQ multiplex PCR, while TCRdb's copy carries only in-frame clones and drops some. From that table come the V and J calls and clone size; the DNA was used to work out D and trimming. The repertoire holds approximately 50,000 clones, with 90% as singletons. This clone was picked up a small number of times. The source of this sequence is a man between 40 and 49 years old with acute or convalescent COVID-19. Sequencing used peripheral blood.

Written as DNA, the CDR3 is TGCGCCAGCAGCGGGCAGACACTCAACAATGAGCAGTTCTTC. Its translation is CASSGQTLNNEQFF. The chain couples TRBV5-1 to TRBJ2-1, with D uncertain. Trimming took off 4 bases at V and 5 bases at J, with 13 bases between the two ends. Germline CDR1 and CDR2: SGHRS and YFSETQ. This CDR3 region has 14 residues. Complete variable domain (other parts from reference TRBV5-1 and TRBJ2-1): KAGVTQTPRYLIKTRGQQVTLSCSPISGHRSVSWYQQTPGQGLQFLFEYFSETQRNKGNFPGRFSGRQFSNSRSEMNVSTLELGDSALYLCASSGQTLNNEQFFGPGTRLTVL.